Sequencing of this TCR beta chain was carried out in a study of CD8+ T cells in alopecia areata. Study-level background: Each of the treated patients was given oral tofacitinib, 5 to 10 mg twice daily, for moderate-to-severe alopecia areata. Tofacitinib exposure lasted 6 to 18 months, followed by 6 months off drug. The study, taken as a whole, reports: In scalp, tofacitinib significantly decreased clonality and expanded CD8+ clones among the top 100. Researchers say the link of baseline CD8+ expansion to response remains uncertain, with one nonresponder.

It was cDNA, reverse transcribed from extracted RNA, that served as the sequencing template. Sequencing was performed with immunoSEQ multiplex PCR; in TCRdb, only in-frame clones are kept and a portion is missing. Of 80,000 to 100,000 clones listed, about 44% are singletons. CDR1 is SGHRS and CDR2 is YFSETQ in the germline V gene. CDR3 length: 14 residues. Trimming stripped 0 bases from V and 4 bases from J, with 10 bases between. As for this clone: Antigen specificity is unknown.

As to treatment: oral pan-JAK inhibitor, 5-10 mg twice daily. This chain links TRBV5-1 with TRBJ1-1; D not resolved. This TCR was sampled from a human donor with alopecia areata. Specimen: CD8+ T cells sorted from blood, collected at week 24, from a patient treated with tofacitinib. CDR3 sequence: CASSLAGVSTEAFF. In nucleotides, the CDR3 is TGCGCCAGCAGCTTGGCTGGGGTCAGCACTGAAGCTTTCTTT.